These 21 T cell receptor beta chains were sequenced from one sample in a study of blood T cell repertoires in COVID-19. Sequencing used immunoSEQ multiplex PCR; TCRdb keeps in-frame clones, though not all of them. The profile shows 9,000 to 15,000 clones, just over 70% of them singletons. Sequenced sample: peripheral blood. These receptor sequences come from a man aged 55 to 70 with COVID-19, enrolled during active disease.

This clone was seen a handful of times. The CDR3 is CASSPSGQGPYSNQPQHF. In nucleotides, the CDR3 is TGTGCCAGCTCACCATCTGGGCAGGGCCCGTATAGCAATCAGCCCCAGCATTTT. V gene TRBV18 combines with J gene TRBJ1-5; D is perhaps TRBD1 (5 bases). CDR3 length: 18 amino acids. In germline, CDR1 is KGHSH, CDR2 LQKENI. Trimming cost V 2 bases and J 0 bases, with 17 bases left between them.

This clone was observed a handful of times. J is TRBJ2-5 and V is TRBV27, with 11 bases matching TRBD2. The V gene's germline CDR1 is MNHEY and CDR2 SMNVEV (reference sequence). The V gene end was trimmed by 6 bases and the J gene end by 5 bases; junction bases not matched to a gene: 8. The CDR3 consists of 15 residues. The CDR3 nucleotides are TGTGCCAGCAGCATAGCGGGAGGGCCATGGGAGACCCAGTACTTC. Translating it yields CASSIAGGPWETQYF.

The rearrangement links TRBV3-1 (or the pseudogene TRBV3-2) to TRBJ1-2; D is possibly TRBD1 (6 bases). Germline CDR1 is LGHDT and CDR2 is YNNKEL (reference sequence). The CDR3 length is 16 residues. V was pared by 4 bases and J by 4 bases, with 19 bases between. The DNA of the CDR3 is TGTGCCAGCAGCCTTTCTCCGGGGGGGGCAATCTATGGCTACACCTTC. Encoded protein: CASSLSPGGAIYGYTF.

Only one count was recorded for this clone. The V call is TRBV18, the J call TRBJ1-4; perhaps TRBD1 as D (5 bases). The V end was cut by 0 bases, the J end by 7 bases, with 15 bases between. The germline V gene has CDR1 KGHSH and CDR2 LQKENI. This CDR3 comprises 16 residues. The CDR3 DNA reads TGTGCCAGCTCACCACCGGCAGGGTCGCTCCGTGAAAAACTGTTTTTT. It is translated as CASSPPAGSLREKLFF. Based on the CDR3 plus reference TRBV18 and TRBJ1-4, the full variable domain is NAGVMQNPRHLVRRRGQEARLRCSPMKGHSHVYWYRQLPEEGLKFMVYLQKENIIDESGMPKERFSAEFPKEGPSILRIQQVVRGDSAAYFCASSPPAGSLREKLFFGSGTQLSVL.

A remark on this clone: It is likely a read error, because the conserved phenylalanine at the end of the CDR3 is missing. Because the CDR3's place on the DNA is in doubt, the DNA is left out and the CDR3 is given as listed by TCRdb. The chain is built from TRBV20-1 and TRBJ2-7; the table's D call, TRBD1, was not checked against the DNA. Germline V gene sequence: CDR1 DFQATT, CDR2 SNEGSKA (reference sequence). The CDR3 adds up to 9 amino acids, both ends counted. CDR3 sequence: CSARISGQR.

This clone has only a few counts. The gene calls are TRBV28 and TRBJ1-1, with D possibly being TRBD1 (5 bases). Trimming took off 3 bases at V and 5 bases at J, with 16 bases between the two ends. Per the germline V gene, CDR1 is MDHEN and CDR2 is SYDVKM. This CDR3 region has 15 residues. The CDR3 loop reads CASSFLLGGGTEAFF. The DNA of the CDR3 is TGTGCCAGCAGTTTCCTCCTGGGGGGAGGAACTGAAGCTTTCTTT.

The V gene is TRBV10-3, the J gene TRBJ2-1; 12 nucleotides match TRBD1. CDR1 and CDR2 from the germline V gene are ENHRY and SYGVKD. Losses at the gene ends were 3 bases for V and 6 bases for J; bases not matched to a gene: 6. The CDR3 is made up of 16 amino acids. CDR3 region: CAISDRDRGRSNEQFF. In DNA, the CDR3 is TGTGCCATCAGTGATAGGGACAGGGGGCGATCCAATGAGCAGTTCTTC.

This clone appeared once. The chain uses TRBV2 and TRBJ1-1; TRBD1 is a possible D gene (5 bases). This CDR3 has 11 amino acids. V lost 4 bases and J 6 bases, leaving 6 bases between the germline ends. Germline V gene sequence: CDR1 SNHLY, CDR2 FYNNEI. The CDR3 region is CASSVTAEAFF. Written as DNA, the CDR3 is TGTGCCAGCAGTGTGACAGCTGAAGCTTTCTTT.

The CDR3 nucleotides are TGTGCCATCAGTCGTAACAGGGGAGAGGAAAAACTGTTTTTT. It is translated as CAISRNRGEEKLFF. The chain has TRBV10-3 and TRBJ1-4, with 7 bases that match TRBD1. There are 14 residues in the CDR3. Looked up from germline, CDR1 is ENHRY and CDR2 is SYGVKD. With V trimmed by 5 bases and J by 8 bases, 8 bases remained unmatched.

This clone counts as medium-sized. The chain has TRBV4-2 and TRBJ1-5; D unresolved. CDR1 and CDR2 from the germline V gene are LGHNA and YNFKEQ. V gave up 1 base and J gave up 6 bases, with 7 bases separating them. The CDR3 consists of 13 residues. CDR3 in DNA: TGTGCCAGCAGCCAAGGATTGGCTCAGCCCCAGCATTTT. Translated, it gives CASSQGLAQPQHF.

The chain combines TRBV29-1 with TRBJ1-1, with 7 bases aligning to TRBD1. There are 12 residues in the CDR3. CDR1 and CDR2 (germline): SQVTM, ANQGSEA. The J segment lost 6 bases and the V segment lost 7 bases, leaving 8 bases of the junction unmatched. The CDR3 loop reads CSERQGSAEAFF. In nucleotides, the CDR3 is TGCAGCGAGAGACAGGGAAGTGCTGAAGCTTTCTTT. The full variable domain, its missing parts supplied by reference TRBV29-1 and TRBJ1-1, is SAVISQKPSRDICQRGTSLTIQCQVDSQVTMMFWYRQQPGQSLTLIATANQGSEATYESGFVIDKFPISRPNLTFSTLTVSNMSPEDSSIYLCSERQGSAEAFFGQGTRLTVV.

The J gene is TRBJ1-2, the V gene TRBV24-1, with 11 bases lining up with TRBD1. The CDR3 covers 14 residues. Looked up from germline, CDR1 is KGHDR and CDR2 is SFDVKD. With 0 bases clipped from V and 7 bases from J, the junction kept 0 bases outside the gene matches. The CDR3 sequence: CATSDLGQGAGYTF. CDR3 DNA sequence: TGTGCCACCAGTGATTTGGGACAGGGGGCTGGCTACACCTTC.

J is TRBJ1-1 and V is TRBV4-1; D unclear. Germline V gene sequence: CDR1 MGHRA, CDR2 YSYEKL. The length of the CDR3 is 14 residues. Trimming left V 4 bases short and J 1 base short, with 10 bases between. In DNA form, the CDR3 reads TGCGCCAGCAGCCCAAGAGAGGGGAACACTGAAGCTTTCTTT. Residues: CASSPREGNTEAFF.

J is TRBJ2-5 and V is TRBV7-6, with TRBD2 matching over 14 bases. The J segment lost 5 bases and the V segment lost 5 bases, leaving 10 bases of the junction unmatched. The CDR3 runs 17 residues. Germline V gives CDR1 SGHVS, CDR2 FNYEAQ. CDR3 in DNA: TGTGCCAGCAGCCATCGACTAGCGGGAGGGCTAGGGGAGACCCAGTACTTC. Translated, it gives CASSHRLAGGLGETQYF.

This clone showed up just a few times. The chain couples TRBV28 to TRBJ1-4; TRBD1 matches 7 bases. The CDR3 length is 15 residues. Per the germline V gene, CDR1 is MDHEN and CDR2 is SYDVKM. V was pared by 2 bases and J by 8 bases, with 8 bases of the junction left unmatched. The chain's CDR3 is CASSLGTGEFEKLFF. The CDR3 DNA follows: TGTGCCAGCAGTTTAGGCACAGGGGAGTTCGAAAAACTGTTTTTT.

This rearrangement joins TRBV7-2 to TRBJ2-7; D perhaps matches TRBD2 (6 bases). Trimming pared 5 bases from V and 5 bases from J, leaving 19 bases between. The length of the CDR3 is 15 residues. Germline lookup yields CDR1 SGHTA and CDR2 FQGNSA. The chain's CDR3 is CASSHERAIYHEQYF. The CDR3 DNA follows: TGTGCCAGCAGCCATGAGCGGGCCATTTACCACGAGCAGTACTTC.

The rearrangement joins TRBV5-1 to TRBJ2-5, with 10 bases lining up with TRBD2. With V trimmed by 0 bases and J by 2 bases, 10 bases remained unmatched. The CDR3 has 18 residues. Germline assignment: CDR1 SGHRS and CDR2 YFSETQ. CDR3 sequence: CASSLAGVVSGGQETQYF. The CDR3 bases are TGCGCCAGCAGCTTGGCCGGGGTGGTTAGCGGGGGGCAAGAGACCCAGTACTTC.

This chain joins TRBV12-2 and TRBJ1-1; TRBD1 is the table's D call, not checked against the DNA. TRBV12-2 constitutes a pseudogene. The CDR3 sequence is 16 residues long. The CDR3 protein is CASRSGTGPLGTEAFF. CDR3 DNA sequence: TGTGCAAGTCGCTCCGGGACAGGGCCTCTGGGCACTGAAGCTTTCTTT.

The count of this clone is one. V is TRBV6-2 or TRBV6-3 and J is TRBJ2-7; 8 bases are a match to TRBD2. Germline loops: CDR1 MNHEY, CDR2 SVGEGT. With V trimmed by 6 bases and J by 0 bases, 4 bases remained unmatched. The CDR3 totals 14 residues. The CDR3 spells CASSLAGSSYEQYV. CDR3 DNA sequence: TGTGCCAGCAGCTTAGCGGGGAGCTCCTACGAGCAGTACGTC.

This clone was detected a few times. The chain combines TRBV2 with TRBJ1-2, with D unclear. CDR1 and CDR2 from the germline V gene are SNHLY and FYNNEI. The CDR3 extends over 12 amino acids. The V and J ends lost 8 bases and 4 bases respectively, with 11 bases between them. In DNA form, the CDR3 reads TGTGCCAGCGATGCGGGAGGCTATGGCTACACCTTC. Protein product: CASDAGGYGYTF.

V usage is TRBV7-9 and J usage is TRBJ1-5; TRBD1 matches 7 bases. CDR1 SEHNR and CDR2 FQNEAQ come from the germline V gene (reference sequence). V was clipped by 3 bases and J by 0 bases; unmatched bases: 2. The CDR3 contains 15 residues. CDR3 residues: CASSFTGDSNQPQHF. The CDR3, as DNA: TGTGCCAGCAGCTTTACAGGGGATAGCAATCAGCCCCAGCATTTT.